This is a list of T cell receptor beta chains from one sample in a study of T cell changes during pregnancy in multiple sclerosis. Produced via immunoSEQ multiplex PCR; TCRdb's table is partial and in-frame only. The table lists over 40,000 clones, 80% to 95% of them singletons. The source was CD4+ T cells from peripheral blood mononuclear cells, collected in the second trimester of pregnancy. These receptors all come from a female donor with multiple sclerosis, enrolled in a pregnancy study. Both conserved end residues are part of each CDR3. The D gene is left open where the match is weak. Not all rows give a size; the values are once, few, many and, for expanded clones, a class.

>TRBJ1-5|TRBV5-1|NA|NA
TGCGCCAGCAGCTTGGAAGGGAGCCAGCCCCAGCATTTT
CASSLEGSQPQHF
>TRBJ2-7|TRBV6-1|TRBD2|NA
TGTGCCAGCGAAATACTAGCGAACTTGGAAAGCGAGCAGTACTTC
CASEILANLESEQYF
>TRBJ2-5|TRBV29-1|TRBD2|NA
TGCAGCGTTGGGGTTGACGGGGGGTCTGAGACCCAGTACTTC
CSVGVDGGSETQYF
>TRBJ2-5|TRBV2|TRBD2|NA
TGTGCCAGCCAGGGGACTAGCGGGGGGGCCGGAGAGACCCAGTACTTC
CASQGTSGGAGETQYF
>TRBJ1-2|TRBV6-1|NA|NA
TGTGCCAGCAGGGTAATGACAGGTGGGCATGGCTACACCTTC
CASRVMTGGHGYTF
>TRBJ2-6|TRBV9|TRBD1|few
TGTGCCAGCAGCGCCTTGGGACAGGGTAACGCTGGGGCCAACGTCCTGACTTTC
CASSALGQGNAGANVLTF
>TRBJ1-5|TRBV12-2|NA|NA
TGTGCAAGTCGCTTGGGGGAGGGATTGAGGCAGCCCCAGCATTTT
CASRLGEGLRQPQHF
>TRBJ2-5|TRBV2|NA|NA
TGTGCCAGCAGTGAATTCGGGGGAGGACAAGAGACCCAGTACTTC
CASSEFGGGQETQYF
>TRBJ2-7|TRBV11-2|TRBD1|NA
TGTGCCAGCAGCTTAACGGGACAGGGTACCTACGAGCAGTACTTC
CASSLTGQGTYEQYF
>TRBJ2-3|TRBV6-1|TRBD2|NA
TGTGCCAGCAGTGACACTAGCGGGGGGGCCTTTGGTACGCAGTATTTT
CASSDTSGGAFGTQYF
>TRBJ1-4|TRBV5-1|NA|once
TGCGCCAGCAGCTTGGACGGGGACAACCGCCCTGAAAAACTGTTTTTT
CASSLDGDNRPEKLFF
>TRBJ2-7|TRBV10-1|NA|NA
TGCGCCAGCAGCACAGGTATTGTCAACGAGCAGTACTTC
CASSTGIVNEQYF
>TRBJ2-5|TRBV5-4|TRBD2|NA
TGTGCCAGCAGCTTGTTGCCCGGGGGGGGAGAAGAGACCCAGTACTTC
CASSLLPGGGEETQYF
>TRBJ2-1|TRBV19|TRBD2|NA
TGTGCCAGTAGTACCCATTCCCAACCGGGACTAGCGCTCTACAATGAGCAGTTCTTC
CASSTHSQPGLALYNEQFF
>TRBJ2-2|TRBV2|TRBD2|NA
TGTGCCAGCAGTGAAGCGGGGCGGGGGGGGACCGGGGAGCTGTTTTTT
CASSEAGRGGTGELFF
>TRBJ1-1|TRBV20-1|NA|once
TGCAGTGCGCAGATGAACACTGAAGCTTTCTTT
CSAQMNTEAFF
>TRBJ2-1|TRBV12-5|TRBD2|NA
TGTGCTAGTGGCCCACTAGCGGACAATGAGCAGTTCTTC
CASGPLADNEQFF
>TRBJ1-2|TRBV19|TRBD1|few
TGTGCCAGTACCCCTCGAGATACGGGACAGGAGGGCTACACCTTC
CASTPRDTGQEGYTF
>TRBJ2-1|TRBV7-2|NA|NA
TGTGCCAGCAGCTTAACCCTGACTTACCCTTACAATGAGCAGTTCTTC
CASSLTLTYPYNEQFF
>TRBJ1-2|TRBV5-1|NA|NA
TGCGCCAGCAGCTTGGATGAGGGATTTAGCTACACCTTC
CASSLDEGFSYTF
>TRBJ1-1|TRBV29-1|TRBD1|NA
TGCAGCGTGAAAAGGACAGGGGAGAACACTGAAGCTTTCTTT
CSVKRTGENTEAFF
>TRBJ1-4|TRBV15|NA|NA
TGTGCCACCAGCAGAGATAGAGGGGGATTCGGTGAAAAACTGTTTTTT
CATSRDRGGFGEKLFF
>TRBJ2-1|TRBV11-2|TRBD1|once
TGTGCCAGCAGCCTGGGACAGGGCCAGGGGAATGAGCAGTTCTTC
CASSLGQGQGNEQFF
>TRBJ2-3|TRBV7-2|TRBD2|NA
TGTGCCAGCAGCAGGACTAGCGGGGTAGGTCGCACAGATACGCAGTATTTT
CASSRTSGVGRTDTQYF
>TRBJ1-4|TRBV5-1|TRBD1|NA
TGCGCCAGCAGCTTAGGACAGGGTAATGAAAAACTGTTTTTT
CASSLGQGNEKLFF
>TRBJ1-2|TRBV27|TRBD1|once
TGTGCCAGCAGCATAACCGGGACAGGTGCTTATGGCTACACCTTC
CASSITGTGAYGYTF
>TRBJ1-2|TRBV6-5|NA|NA
TGTGCCAGCAGTTACGGCAACTATGGCTACACCTTC
CASSYGNYGYTF
>TRBJ1-4|TRBV2|NA|NA
TGTGCCAGCGGACAGCGCCCCGGGGAGACTAATGAAAAACTGTTTTTT
CASGQRPGETNEKLFF
>TRBJ2-3|TRBV6-6|TRBD2|once
TGTGCCAGCAGTTACCGCGGGGGGGCTACGCAGTATTTT
CASSYRGGATQYF